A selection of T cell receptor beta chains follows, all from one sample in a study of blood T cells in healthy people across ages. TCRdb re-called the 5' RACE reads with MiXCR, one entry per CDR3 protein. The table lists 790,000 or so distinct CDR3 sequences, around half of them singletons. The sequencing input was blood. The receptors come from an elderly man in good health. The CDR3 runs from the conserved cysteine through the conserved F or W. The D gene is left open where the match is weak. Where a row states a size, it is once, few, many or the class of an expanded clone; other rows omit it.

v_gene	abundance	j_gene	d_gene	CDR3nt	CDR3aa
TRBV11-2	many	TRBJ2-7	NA	TGTGCCAGCAGCGTTGGTAGCAGCTACGAGCAGTACTTC	CASSVGSSYEQYF
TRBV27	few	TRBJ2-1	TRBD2	TGTGCCAGCAGTTTATCGATGGGGTTCGTGGCTAGCGGGGGTCGGTTGAATGAGCAGTTCTTC	CASSLSMGFVASGGRLNEQFF
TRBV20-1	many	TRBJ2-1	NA	TGCAGTGCTCCCCAGATGAGCTACAATGAGCAGTTCTTC	CSAPQMSYNEQFF
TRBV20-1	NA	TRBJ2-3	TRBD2	TGCAGTGCTGCCGCCAGCGGGGTTAGCACAGATACGCAGTATTTT	CSAAASGVSTDTQYF
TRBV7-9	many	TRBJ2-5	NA	TGTGCCAGCAGTTCCGCTGCGGCGGGGGCGAATCAAGAGACCCAGTACTTC	CASSSAAAGANQETQYF
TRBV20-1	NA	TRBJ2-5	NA	TGCAGTGCTAGTCTTGTCCGGGGCCGTCAAGAGACCCAGTACTTC	CSASLVRGRQETQYF
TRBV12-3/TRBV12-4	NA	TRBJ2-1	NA	TGTGCCAGCAGCCTTAGCGGAAGTCACTCCTACAATGAGCAGTTCTTC	CASSLSGSHSYNEQFF
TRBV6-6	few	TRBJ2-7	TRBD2	TGTGCCAGCAGTTATGGGACTAGCGGGAGGGAGGAGCAGTACTTC	CASSYGTSGREEQYF
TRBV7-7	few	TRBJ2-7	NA	TGTGCTAGCAGCCCCCAACAGGGTTTCCACGAGCAGTACTTC	CASSPQQGFHEQYF
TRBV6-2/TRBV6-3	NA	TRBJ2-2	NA	TGTGCCAGTCTGATCTCCGGGAGCACCGGGGAGCTGTTTTTT	CASLISGSTGELFF
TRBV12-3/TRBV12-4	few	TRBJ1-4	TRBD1	TGTGCCAGCAGATCAAGGACAGGCGGAAAACTGTTTTTT	CASRSRTGGKLFF
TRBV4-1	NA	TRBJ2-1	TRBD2	TGCGCCAGCAGCCAAGCCGGGGCTAGCGGGGGCAATGAGCAGTTCTTC	CASSQAGASGGNEQFF
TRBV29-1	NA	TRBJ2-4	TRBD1	TGCAGCGTTAGATCGACAGGGATGAACATTCAGTACTTC	CSVRSTGMNIQYF
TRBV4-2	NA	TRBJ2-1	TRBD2	TGTGCCAGCAGCCAAGATGCGGGAGTAACCTACAATGAGCAGTTCTTC	CASSQDAGVTYNEQFF
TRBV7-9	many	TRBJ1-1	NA	TGTGCCAGCAGCTTCAGGGATCGCACTGAAGCTTTCTTT	CASSFRDRTEAFF
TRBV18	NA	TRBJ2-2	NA	TGTGCCAGCTCACCACCAGGCGGGAACACCGGGGAGCTGTTTTTT	CASSPPGGNTGELFF
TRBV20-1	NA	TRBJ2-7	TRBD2	TGCAGTGTCACTAGCGGGAGGAGCTACGAGCAGTACTTC	CSVTSGRSYEQYF
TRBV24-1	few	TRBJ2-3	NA	TGTGCCACCAGTGATGGGGTAATTAGCACAGATACGCAGTATTTT	CATSDGVISTDTQYF
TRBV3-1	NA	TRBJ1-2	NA	TGTGCCAGCAGCCAAAAGGGGTCGGTCTATGGCTACACCTTC	CASSQKGSVYGYTF
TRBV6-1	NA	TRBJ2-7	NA	TGTGCCAGCAGTGAACAGTGGGGTCAGGGGCTCCCCTCCTACGAGCAGTACTTC	CASSEQWGQGLPSYEQYF
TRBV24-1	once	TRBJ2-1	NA	TGTGCCACCAGTGATTTTCAGGGGGGCGCCGGCAATGAGCAGTTCTTC	CATSDFQGGAGNEQFF
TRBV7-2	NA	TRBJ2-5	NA	TGTGCCAGCAGCTTAGAAACAGGGAGTTTGGGGAGAGAGACCCAGTACTTC	CASSLETGSLGRETQYF
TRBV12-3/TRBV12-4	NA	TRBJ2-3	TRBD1	TGTGCCAGCACCCTGGGGGACAGGGGTATAGATACGCAGTATTTT	CASTLGDRGIDTQYF
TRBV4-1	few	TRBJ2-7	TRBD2	TGCGCCAGCAGCCCAGTGAAACTAGCGGACTCCTACGAGCAGTACTTC	CASSPVKLADSYEQYF
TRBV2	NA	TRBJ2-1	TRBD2	TGTGCCAGCAGCGTGGGCCAGCTAGCGGGAAGCATTGAGCAGTTCTTC	CASSVGQLAGSIEQFF
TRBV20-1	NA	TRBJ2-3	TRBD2	TGCAGTGCTAGGGAGCGGGGGAACACAGATACGCAGTATTTT	CSARERGNTDTQYF
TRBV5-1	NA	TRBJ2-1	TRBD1	TGCGCCAGCAGCAACGGACAGGGGGCGGGAAATGAGCAGTTCTTC	CASSNGQGAGNEQFF
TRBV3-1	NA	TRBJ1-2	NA	TGTGCCAGCAGCCTAGGGGGACACCCTGGCTACACCTTC	CASSLGGHPGYTF
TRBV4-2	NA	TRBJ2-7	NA	TGTGCCAGCAGCCAAGAATGGACAGACTCCTACGAGCAGTACTTC	CASSQEWTDSYEQYF
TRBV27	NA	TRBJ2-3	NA	TGTGCCAGCAGACCAACCCGGGGATATGGCGTCACAGATACGCAGTATTTT	CASRPTRGYGVTDTQYF
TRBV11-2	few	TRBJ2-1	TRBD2	TGTGCCAGCAGCCGTAGCGGGACTAGCGGGCCAAATGAGCAGTTCTTC	CASSRSGTSGPNEQFF
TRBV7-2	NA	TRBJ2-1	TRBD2	TGTGCCAGCAGCTTAGGCGAGACTAGCGGGAGAATGGACAATGAGCAGTTCTTC	CASSLGETSGRMDNEQFF
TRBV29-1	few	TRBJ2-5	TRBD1	TGCAGCGTTGATACAGGGGCGTTAGCAGGAGAGACCCAGTACTTC	CSVDTGALAGETQYF
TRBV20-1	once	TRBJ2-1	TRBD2	TGCGGCGCTGGCTCTAGCGGGAGGGCCCCTTACAATGAGCAGTTCTTC	CGAGSSGRAPYNEQFF
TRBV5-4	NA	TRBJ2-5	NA	TGTGCCAGCAGCTTGCCGGGGATGTTGGCAGAGACCCAGTACTTC	CASSLPGMLAETQYF
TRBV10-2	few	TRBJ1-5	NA	TGCGCCAGCAGTGAAATGAGTTCGGGAAATCAGCCCCAGCATTTT	CASSEMSSGNQPQHF
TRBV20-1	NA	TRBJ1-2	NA	TGCAGTGCCGCCCCGGGACTCTTTGGCTACACCTTC	CSAAPGLFGYTF
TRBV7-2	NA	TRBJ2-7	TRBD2	TGTGCCAGCAGCCCACGCCGGGGGGGCCCATACGAGCAGTACTTC	CASSPRRGGPYEQYF
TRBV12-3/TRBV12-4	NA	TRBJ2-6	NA	TGTGCCAGCAGTTTAGGGGGGTATGGGGCCAACGTCCTGACTTTC	CASSLGGYGANVLTF
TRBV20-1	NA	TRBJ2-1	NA	TGCAGTGCTCCGGACAGGGAGGGTGAGCAGTTCTTC	CSAPDREGEQFF
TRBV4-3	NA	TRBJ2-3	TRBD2	TGCGCCAGCAGCCAAGATATTAGAGCGGGAGGGCCGACAGATACGCAGTATTTT	CASSQDIRAGGPTDTQYF
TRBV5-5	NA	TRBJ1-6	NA	TGTGCCAGCAGTCTCACAGGGTTTGATTCACCCCTCCACTTT	CASSLTGFDSPLHF
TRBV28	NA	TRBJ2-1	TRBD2	TGTGCCAGCAGTAGGGGGACTAGCTATGGGGATGAGCAGTTCTTC	CASSRGTSYGDEQFF
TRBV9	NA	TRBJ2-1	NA	TGTGCCAGCAGCGTAATTCCAGGGAACTACAATGAGCAGTTCTTC	CASSVIPGNYNEQFF
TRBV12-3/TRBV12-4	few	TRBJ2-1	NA	TGTGCCAGCAGTTTCAAGGGGATGGTTGCCAATGAGCAGTTCTTC	CASSFKGMVANEQFF
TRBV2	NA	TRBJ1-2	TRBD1	TGTGCCAGCATACTGCTCGGGACAGGGTTTGGCTACACCTTC	CASILLGTGFGYTF
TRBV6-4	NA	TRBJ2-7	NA	TGTGCCAGCAGCGTAGCTTTCTCCTACAATGAGCAGTACTTC	CASSVAFSYNEQYF
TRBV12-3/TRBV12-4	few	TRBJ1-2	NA	TGTGCCAGCAGTTTAGGAGGGACTTGGGGTGACTATGGCTACACCTTC	CASSLGGTWGDYGYTF